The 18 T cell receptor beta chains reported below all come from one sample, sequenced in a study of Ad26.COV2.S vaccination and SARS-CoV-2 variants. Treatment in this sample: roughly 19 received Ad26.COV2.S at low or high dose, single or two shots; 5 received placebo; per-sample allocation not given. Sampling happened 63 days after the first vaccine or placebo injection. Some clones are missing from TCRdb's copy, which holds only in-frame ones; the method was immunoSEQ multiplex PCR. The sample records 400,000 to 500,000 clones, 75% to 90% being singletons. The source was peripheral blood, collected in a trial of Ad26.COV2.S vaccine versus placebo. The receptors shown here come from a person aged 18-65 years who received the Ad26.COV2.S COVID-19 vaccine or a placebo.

The CDR3 DNA sequence: TGTGCCAGCAGACAGGGGGCGGAAGGCTACACCTTC. As protein: CASRQGAEGYTF. The chain has TRBV7-9 and TRBJ1-2; 9 bases are a match to TRBD1. The J segment lost 8 bases and the V segment lost 6 bases, leaving 4 bases of the junction unmatched. The CDR3 covers 12 residues. Germline lookup yields CDR1 SEHNR and CDR2 FQNEAQ (reference sequence).

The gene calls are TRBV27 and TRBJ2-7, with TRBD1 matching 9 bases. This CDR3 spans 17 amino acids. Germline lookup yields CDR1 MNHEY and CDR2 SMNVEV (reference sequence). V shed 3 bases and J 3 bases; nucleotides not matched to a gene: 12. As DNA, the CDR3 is TGTGCCAGCAGTTTGGCCTCCGGGACAGGGAACCTCTACGAGCAGTACTTC. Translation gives CASSLASGTGNLYEQYF.

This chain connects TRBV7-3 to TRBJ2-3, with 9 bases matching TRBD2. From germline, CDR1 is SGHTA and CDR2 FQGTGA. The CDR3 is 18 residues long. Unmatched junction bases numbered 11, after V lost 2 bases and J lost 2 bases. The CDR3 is CASSLRGIAGETTDTQYF. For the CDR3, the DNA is TGTGCCAGCAGCTTACGGGGTATAGCGGGAGAGACCACAGATACGCAGTATTTT.

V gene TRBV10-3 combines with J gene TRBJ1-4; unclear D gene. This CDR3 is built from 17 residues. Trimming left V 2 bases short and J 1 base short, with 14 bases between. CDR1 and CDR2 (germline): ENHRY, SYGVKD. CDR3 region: CAISEPSREETNEKLFF. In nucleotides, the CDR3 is TGTGCCATCAGTGAGCCGTCACGGGAGGAAACTAATGAAAAACTGTTTTTT.

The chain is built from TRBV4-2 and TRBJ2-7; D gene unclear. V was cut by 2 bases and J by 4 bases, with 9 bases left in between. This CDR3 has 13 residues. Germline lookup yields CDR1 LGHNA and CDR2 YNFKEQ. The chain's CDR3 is CASSQKPEYEQYF. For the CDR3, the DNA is TGTGCCAGCAGCCAAAAGCCGGAGTACGAGCAGTACTTC.

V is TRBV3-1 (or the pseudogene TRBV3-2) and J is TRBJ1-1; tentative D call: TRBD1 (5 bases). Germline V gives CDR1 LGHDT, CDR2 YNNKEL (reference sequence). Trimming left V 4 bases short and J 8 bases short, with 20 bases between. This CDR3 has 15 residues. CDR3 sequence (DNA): TGTGCCAGCAGCCGCCGGGACTCCTCGCGGACGGAAGCTTTCTTT. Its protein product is CASSRRDSSRTEAFF.

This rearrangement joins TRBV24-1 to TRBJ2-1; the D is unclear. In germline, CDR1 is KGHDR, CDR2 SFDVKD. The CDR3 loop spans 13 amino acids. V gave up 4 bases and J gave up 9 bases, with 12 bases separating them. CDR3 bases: TGTGCCACCAGTGAACGCCCCCCCTCTGAGCAGTTCTTC. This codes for CATSERPPSEQFF.

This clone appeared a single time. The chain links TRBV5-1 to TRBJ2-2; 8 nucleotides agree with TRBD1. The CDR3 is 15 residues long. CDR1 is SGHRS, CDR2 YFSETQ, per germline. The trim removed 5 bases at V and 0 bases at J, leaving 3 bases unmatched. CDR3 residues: CASRGQAANTGELFF. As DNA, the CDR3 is TGCGCCAGCAGGGGACAGGCCGCGAACACCGGGGAGCTGTTTTTT.

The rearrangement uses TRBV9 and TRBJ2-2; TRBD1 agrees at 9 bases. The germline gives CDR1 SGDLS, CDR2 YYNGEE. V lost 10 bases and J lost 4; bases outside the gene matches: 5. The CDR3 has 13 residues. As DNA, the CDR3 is TGTGCCGGAGGGACAGGGCCCACCGGGGAGCTGTTTTTT. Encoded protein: CAGGTGPTGELFF. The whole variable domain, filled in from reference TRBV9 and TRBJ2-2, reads DSGVTQTPKHLITATGQRVTLRCSPRSGDLSVYWYQQSLDQGLQFLIQYYNGEERAKGNILERFSAQQFPDLHSELNLSSLELGDSALYFCAGGTGPTGELFFGEGSRLTVL.

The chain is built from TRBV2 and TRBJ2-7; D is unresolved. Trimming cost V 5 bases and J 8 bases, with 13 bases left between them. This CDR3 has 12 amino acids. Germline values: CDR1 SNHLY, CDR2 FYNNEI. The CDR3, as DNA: TGTGCCAGCAGTCACCCCCCATATCAGCAGTACGTC. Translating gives CASSHPPYQQYV.

Here the CDR3 reads CASSLPGNGGEKLFF. CDR3 DNA: TGTGCCAGCAGTTTGCCGGGAAATGGGGGTGAAAAACTGTTTTTT. The rearrangement uses TRBV28 and TRBJ1-4; a possible D gene is TRBD1 (5 bases). This CDR3 region has 15 residues. Germline V CDR1 and CDR2: MDHEN, SYDVKM. V was pared by 3 bases and J by 7 bases, with 15 bases between.

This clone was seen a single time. The CDR3 sequence: CASSTQPGGAQPQHF. CDR3 DNA: TGCGCCAGCAGCACCCAGCCGGGGGGGGCTCAGCCCCAGCATTTT. This chain links TRBV5-1 with TRBJ1-5, with D possibly matching TRBD1 (6 bases). Germline V gene lookup returns CDR1 SGHRS and CDR2 YFSETQ. Trimming shortened V by 4 bases and J by 6 bases, and 17 bases separated the two germline ends. This CDR3 region has 15 residues.

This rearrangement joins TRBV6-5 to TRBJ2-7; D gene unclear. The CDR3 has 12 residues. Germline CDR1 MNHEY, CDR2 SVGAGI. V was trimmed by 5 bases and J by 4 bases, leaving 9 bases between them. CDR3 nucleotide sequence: TGTGCCAGCAGTCTAAGCAGGTACGAGCAGTACGTC. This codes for CASSLSRYEQYV.

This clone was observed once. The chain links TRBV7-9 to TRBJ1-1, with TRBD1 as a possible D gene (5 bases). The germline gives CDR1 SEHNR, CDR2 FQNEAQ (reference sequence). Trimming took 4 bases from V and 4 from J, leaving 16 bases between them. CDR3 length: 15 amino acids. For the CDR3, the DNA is TGTGCCAGCAGCTCGGTTAAGGGGAGGGGCACTGAAGCTTTCTTT. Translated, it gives CASSSVKGRGTEAFF.

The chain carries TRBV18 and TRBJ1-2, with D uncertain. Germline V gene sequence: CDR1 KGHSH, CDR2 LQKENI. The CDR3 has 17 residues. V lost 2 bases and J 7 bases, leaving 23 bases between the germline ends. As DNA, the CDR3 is TGTGCCAGCTCACCAGCCCCCTCCGGACCCCGGCGAGGTGGCTACACCTTC. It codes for CASSPAPSGPRRGGYTF.

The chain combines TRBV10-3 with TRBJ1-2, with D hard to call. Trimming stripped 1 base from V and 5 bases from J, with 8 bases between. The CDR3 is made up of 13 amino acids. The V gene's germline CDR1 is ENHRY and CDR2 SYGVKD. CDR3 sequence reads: CAISEFTEYGYTF. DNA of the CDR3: TGTGCCATCAGTGAGTTTACCGAATATGGCTACACCTTC.

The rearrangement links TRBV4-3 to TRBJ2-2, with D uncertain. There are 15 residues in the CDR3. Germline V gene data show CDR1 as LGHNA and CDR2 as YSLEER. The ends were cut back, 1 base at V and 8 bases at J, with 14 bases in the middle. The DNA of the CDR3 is TGCGCCAGCAGCCAAGGTTGGACCATAGGGGGGGAGCTGTTTTTT. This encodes CASSQGWTIGGELFF.

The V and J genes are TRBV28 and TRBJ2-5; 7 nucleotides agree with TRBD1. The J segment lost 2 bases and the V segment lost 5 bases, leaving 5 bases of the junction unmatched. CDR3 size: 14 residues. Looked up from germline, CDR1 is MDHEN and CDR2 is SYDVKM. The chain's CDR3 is CASSQTGQQETQYF. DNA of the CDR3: TGTGCCAGCAGTCAAACGGGACAGCAAGAGACCCAGTACTTC.